This T cell receptor beta chain was identified in a study of shared clonotypes between healthy human individuals (dated by TCRdb to 2020 to 2022). For the wider study: A couple of women and three men aged 18 to 49 years were included in the cohort. For each donor, three plates each were used for CD4 naive and CD4 memory, two plates were used for CD8 naive, and one plate was used for CD8 memory. To estimate repertoire size and how much clonotypes are shared between individuals, the study performed deep sequencing of blood TCR repertoires from a handful of healthy adults. Different laboratories and diverse techniques were used to prepare libraries and sequence TCR repertoires, to increase sequencing depth and limit assay-specific biases. Between about 0.94 and 10 billion PBMCs per donor were obtained by leukapheresis.

TCR CDR3 regions were amplified from genomic DNA by multiplex PCR using the deep immunoSEQ assay. For each cell subset, the extracted genomic DNA was distributed evenly across all wells of several immunoSEQ 96-well plates, and each plate served as one replicate. Each replicate PCR for sorted subsets received about 210 ng genomic DNA, equal to 28,000 or so T cell genomes. The purified libraries were quantified using a Qubit 3.0 fluorometer, sized with a Bioanalyzer 2100, and then quantified again using the KAPA Library Quantification kit. Every immunoSEQ 96-well plate was sequenced on a dedicated single-read 150-cycle Illumina NextSeq 550 flow cell. As for how the authors treated the data: The immunoSEQ output contained only junctional sequences without quality scores, so filtering could not match that applied to full-length reads. To assign V/J genes and CDR3, sequences were annotated against IMGT germline references using PyIR, a Python wrapper for IgBLAST v1.9. Reads with weak V/J assignments (E-value above 1e-6), missing CDR3, stop codons, out-of-frame junctions, or ambiguous translated residues were removed. A V3J clonotype was defined by an identical inferred V gene, J gene, and CDR3 amino acid sequence. The percentage overlap between two repertoires was calculated by dividing the number of shared unique clonotypes by the size of the smaller repertoire. Repertoire richness was assessed with RTK rarefaction, the Chao1 estimator, and Recon v2.1 estimates of unobserved clonotypes. Generation probabilities were computed with OLGA for all TCRbeta clonotypes obtained by the gDNA method from four donors. TCRdb provides this immuneACCESS table in a form limited to in-frame rearrangements. Some clones are lacking; in checked studies, under half of them reflect an unresolved V gene, and why the rest are absent is not known. V and J calls and clone size follow that table, whereas D and trimming were derived from the DNA. In this sample the table shows about 640,000 clones, more than 70% of which occur a single time. Approximately 2% of the sample comes from the top ten.

General study outcomes and caveats: Only blood was sampled, and tissue TCR repertoires likely differ from those in blood. Pairwise subsampling indicated that sequencing depth was expected to affect the degree of clonotype sharing among donors. Even with the large sequencing depth, rarefaction of the sorted-subset datasets indicated that sequencing was incomplete. Because the study included a small number of donors, the genetic and exposure-history diversity represented was limited. Estimated clonotype richness was generally larger for naive than for memory subsets. Higher generation probabilities were observed for clonotypes shared by all four sorted-subset donors than for non-shared clonotypes. Across a few donors, about 5% of naive CD4, 3.5% of naive CD8, approximately 2.5% of memory CD4, and roughly 0.4% of memory CD8 clonotypes were shared.

Note on this clone: Its antigen is unknown. No clone much larger than this one lies a single base away; base qualities are absent.

The donors were healthy, HIV-negative adults who had no recently reported acute infections or vaccinations. All donors were Caucasian adults living in Nashville, Tennessee, USA. CD4+ T cells were enriched by magnetic negative selection, after which naive cells were positively selected on CD45RA and the negative fraction was taken as the memory subset. Blood was collected by leukapheresis, and PBMCs were isolated by Ficoll-Histopaque density gradient centrifugation and then cryopreserved in liquid nitrogen vapor phase. Analytical flow cytometry was used to check the purity and quantity of each magnetically sorted T cell population. Genomic DNA was isolated from every sorted fraction and measured by UV absorbance on a Nanodrop 2000c. The CDR3 has 15 amino acids, counting the end cysteine and phenylalanine. The only DNA kept is the CDR3, 45 bases in frame from the first base. Between the V and J ends, shortened by 3 bases and 0 bases respectively, the junction contains 10 bases. From a lookup of the germline V gene, CDR1 and CDR2 are SGDLS and YYNGEE.

In this chain, TRBV9 is recombined with TRBJ1-3; a tentative D match to TRBD1 spans 5 bases. The receptor was derived from a woman between 25 and 40 years old in good health. The sequenced material came from memory CD4+ T cells sorted from blood. The cell subset or site tag for this specimen amounts to: CD45RA-negative fraction. CDR3 reads: CASSARGNSGNTIYF. The DNA sequence follows: TGTGCCAGCAGCGCACGGGGGAACTCTGGAAACACCATATATTTT.